What follows are 6 T cell receptor beta chains derived from one specimen sequenced in a study of PD-L1 blockade in urothelial cancer. The time point is: pretreatment peripheral blood. TCRdb's copy holds only in-frame clones and misses some; the assay was immunoSEQ multiplex PCR. In the table there are about 130,000 clones, around 84% of which are singletons. The sequences come from PBMCs, collected around atezolizumab (anti-PD-L1) treatment. These receptor sequences come from a man in his fifties or sixties with urothelial cancer.

The chain couples TRBV11-2 to TRBJ2-7, with TRBD2 identical over 13 bases. V lost 5 bases to trimming and J lost 3 bases; unmatched junction nucleotides: 4. This CDR3 is 15 amino acids long. Per germline, CDR1 SGHAT and CDR2 FQNNGV. The CDR3 DNA reads TGTGCCAGCAGCGATACTAGCGGGAGGGTCTACGAGCAGTACTTC. This sequence encodes CASSDTSGRVYEQYF.

V gene TRBV7-8 combines with J gene TRBJ1-2; tentatively, D is TRBD1 (6 bases). The CDR3 extends over 14 amino acids. Trimming took off 4 bases at V and 4 bases at J, with 13 bases between the two ends. CDR1 SGHVS and CDR2 FQNEAQ come from the germline V gene. The CDR3: CASSSAQGSYGYTF. For the CDR3, the DNA is TGTGCCAGCAGCTCCGCACAGGGTTCCTATGGCTACACCTTC.

The chain carries TRBV9 and TRBJ2-1; no clear D gene. Per germline, CDR1 SGDLS and CDR2 YYNGEE. This CDR3 contains 13 residues. The V end was cut by 3 bases, the J end by 3 bases, with 7 bases between. CDR3 loop: CASSAGDYNEQFF. DNA of the CDR3: TGTGCCAGCAGCGCCGGAGACTACAATGAGCAGTTCTTC.

V is TRBV7-9 and J is TRBJ1-5, with 7 bases identical to TRBD1. The CDR3 consists of 13 residues. Germline V CDR1 and CDR2: SEHNR, FQNEAQ (reference sequence). Losses at the gene ends were 5 bases for V and 4 bases for J; bases not matched to a gene: 2. This CDR3 is CASSQQGNQPQHF. The CDR3, as DNA: TGTGCCAGCAGCCAACAGGGGAATCAGCCCCAGCATTTT.

This chain joins TRBV30 and TRBJ1-5, with TRBD1 identical over 8 bases. Looked up from germline, CDR1 is GTSNPN and CDR2 is SVGIG (reference sequence). The CDR3 is 14 amino acids. V dropped 2 bases and J dropped 2; count of bases not matched to a gene: 2. CDR3 bases: TGTGCCTGGAGTTTGACAGGGGGCAATCAGCCCCAGCATTTT. Its translation is CAWSLTGGNQPQHF.

The chain uses TRBV27 and TRBJ2-7; 7 bases are shared with TRBD1. This CDR3 has 16 residues. V trimming: 6 bases; J trimming: 0 bases; junction bases outside the gene matches: 11. CDR1 and CDR2 from the germline V gene are MNHEY and SMNVEV (reference sequence). This CDR3 is CASRKKTTGSSYEQYF. CDR3 nucleotide sequence: TGTGCCAGCAGGAAGAAAACGACAGGGAGCTCCTACGAGCAGTACTTC.